This T cell receptor (beta chain) was retrieved from a study of shared clonotypes between healthy human individuals. The ends were cut back, 5 bases at V and 2 bases at J, with 12 bases in the middle. Germline loops: CDR1 MNHNS, CDR2 SASEGT. The CDR3 has 14 residues. Original processing notes: ImmunoSEQ output held junction-only sequences without quality scores, so filtering differed. Repertoires were generated with immunoSEQ multiplex PCR, while TCRdb's copy carries only in-frame clones and drops some. Clone size and the V and J calls come from that table; the DNA yielded D and trimming. The sample consists of 2 million to 2.5 million clones, 80% to 95% of them appearing once.

The material sequenced was naive CD4+ T cells from PBMCs. Stated subset: CD45RA+ positively selected. V gene TRBV6-1 combines with J gene TRBJ1-1, with D maybe TRBD1 (6 bases). This clonotype was sampled from a man between 18 and 35 years old in good health. Some clones in this sample may be carry-over from other donors' samples. The CDR3 nucleotides are TGTGCCAGCAGTAAGTTACAGGGAAACACTGAAGCTTTCTTT. Translation: CASSKLQGNTEAFF.